The following is a TCR beta chain sequence with its context. The CDR3 totals 14 residues. CDR1 and CDR2 from the germline V gene are MDHEN and SYDVKM. Trimming cost V 3 bases and J 5 bases; bases outside gene matches: 6. The assay was immunoSEQ multiplex PCR, and TCRdb's table has in-frame clones only and misses some. The sample carries about 120,000 clones, about 91% recorded once. The sample belongs to a study of cytomegalovirus exposure and HLA in healthy donors. The chain employs TRBV28 and TRBJ1-1, with TRBD1 matching 7 bases. The material sequenced was PBMCs. This receptor was taken from a young man in good health and CMV-seronegative. The CDR3: CASSLGQGVTEAFF. The CDR3 DNA reads TGTGCCAGCAGTTTGGGGCAGGGGGTGACTGAAGCTTTCTTT.